This T cell receptor beta chain derives from a study of blood T cell repertoires in COVID-19. Overall study: There were acute and convalescent COVID-19 samples, and they came from the United States, Italy and Spain. The analysed material was cDNA or gDNA that came from T cells, B-cell-depleted T cells, or PBMCs.

Trimming removed 5 bases from V and 8 bases from J; junction bases left unmatched: 4. Germline V lookup: CDR1 SEHNR, CDR2 FQNEAQ (reference sequence). The CDR3 spans 12 residues. In the authors' methods: Amplified reference gene primers provided the basis for estimating nucleated cell counts. TCRdb's copy holds only in-frame clones and misses some; the assay was immunoSEQ multiplex PCR. V and J calls plus clone size are reproduced from that table; the DNA served to infer D and trimming. The table records approximately 150,000 clones, roughly three quarters of them present only once. The genes are TRBV7-9 and TRBJ1-2, with TRBD1 matching over 8 bases. This receptor was identified in a woman aged 60-70 years with acute or convalescent COVID-19. The sequenced sample consisted of peripheral blood. CDR3 protein: CASSPTGEGYTF. The CDR3 DNA is TGTGCCAGCAGCCCGACAGGGGAAGGCTACACCTTC.